The clone carrying this T cell receptor (beta chain) was seen at least ten times. This sample was included in a study of T cell repertoires in cytomegalovirus infection. TCRdb itself ran the reads through MiXCR, one entry per CDR3 protein. The sample shows almost 300,000 distinct CDR3 sequences, 9.6% of them seen only once. V was cut by 0 bases and J by 1 base, with 3 bases left in between. Per germline, CDR1 SGHTA and CDR2 FQGNSA. This CDR3 is built from 14 residues. This sequence was found in a human donor in good health (CMV status not recorded). Some clones in this sample may be carry-over from other donors' samples. Sequenced sample: PBMCs. The chain links TRBV7-2 to TRBJ2-2; D is unresolved. Here the CDR3 DNA reads TGTGCCAGCAGCTTAGCGCGGAACACCGGGGAGCTGTTTTTT. Its translation: CASSLARNTGELFF.